Listed below are T cell receptor beta chains from one sample, sequenced in a study of regulatory T cells in long-lasting Graves disease. From the multiplex PCR reads, TCRdb called clonotypes with MiXCR, one entry per CDR3 protein. This table holds hundreds of thousands of distinct CDR3 sequences, 20% to 25% found once. Here the sequenced sample was peripheral blood mononuclear cells (PBMCs), taken when the disease was refractory, from a patient treated with antithyroid drugs. The source is a female donor with Graves disease. The CDR3 runs from the conserved cysteine through the conserved F or W. A D gene is named only where the DNA matches it firmly. Clone size is not always given. Where it is, it says once, few, many or a class for expanded clones.

TRBJ2-1	TRBV5-1	NA	NA	TGCGCCAGCTCGAGGGAGGCGATCCACAATGAGCAGTTCTTC	CASSREAIHNEQFF
TRBJ1-2	TRBV7-9	NA	NA	TGTGCCAGCAGCTTAGACATGGGCGCTGGTCTTGGCTACACCTTC	CASSLDMGAGLGYTF
TRBJ2-7	TRBV7-8	NA	NA	TGTGCCAGCAGCTCAAGGGCGGTGGTGGGATTCTACGAGCAGTACTTC	CASSSRAVVGFYEQYF
TRBJ2-4	TRBV3-1	many	NA	TGTGCCAGCAGCCAAGGCACCAAAAACATTCAGTACTTC	CASSQGTKNIQYF
TRBJ1-4	TRBV12-3/TRBV12-4	many	NA	TGTGCCAGCAGGGGGGGTGTTGATTTCGGAAAACTGTTTTTT	CASRGGVDFGKLFF
TRBJ1-3	TRBV4-2	NA	NA	TGTGCCAGCAGCCAAGAATTCCGGGGGGCCGCTGGAAACACCATATATTTT	CASSQEFRGAAGNTIYF
TRBJ2-7	TRBV14	NA	NA	TGTGCCAGCAGCCAAGTACAGCCCCAGGCGCAGTACTTC	CASSQVQPQAQYF
TRBJ1-4	TRBV2	few	NA	TGTGCCAGCTTGTTGGCAGACCGTAATGAAAAACTGTTTTTT	CASLLADRNEKLFF
TRBJ1-5	TRBV28	many	NA	TGTGCCAGCAGTTTAAGGGGGGTGGGCAATCAGCCCCAGCATTTT	CASSLRGVGNQPQHF
TRBJ2-7	TRBV2	NA	NA	TGTGCCAGCAGTTACCTTAGCGGCGTCTCCTACGAGCAGTACTTC	CASSYLSGVSYEQYF
TRBJ1-2	TRBV12-3/TRBV12-4	many	TRBD1	TGTGCCAGCAGTAGGTACAGGGGCACATCTAACTATGGCTACACCTTC	CASSRYRGTSNYGYTF
TRBJ2-7	TRBV6-5	many	NA	TGTGCCAGCAGTTACTCTACCTACGAGCAGTACTTC	CASSYSTYEQYF
TRBJ2-7	TRBV20-1	NA	TRBD2	TGCAGTGCTAGAGGGCTAGCGGGAGACGGGCGGCACGAGCAGTACTTC	CSARGLAGDGRHEQYF
TRBJ2-7	TRBV20-1	many	TRBD2	TGCAGTGCGGAGACTAGCGGGAGTCTCAAGCAGTACTTC	CSAETSGSLKQYF
TRBJ2-7	TRBV27	many	TRBD1	TGTGCCAGCAGTTTATCACAGGGGGGCGAGCAGTACTTC	CASSLSQGGEQYF
TRBJ1-4	TRBV7-3	few	NA	TGTGCCAGCAGCTTATTACCCCGCGTCGGGACAATGGAAGTCTGGAACAGAAATGAAAAACTGTTTTTT	CASSLLPRVGTMEVWNRNEKLFF
TRBJ2-7	TRBV18	few	TRBD2	TGTGCCAGCTCACTCCGAGCGGGAACTAGCTCCTACGAGCAGTACTTC	CASSLRAGTSSYEQYF
TRBJ2-2	TRBV9	few	TRBD1	TGTGCCAGCAGCCCACTTCGGACAGGGTCTCGCACCGGGGAGCTGTTTTTT	CASSPLRTGSRTGELFF
TRBJ2-7	TRBV19	few	TRBD1	TGTGCCAGTAGTATAGAGATGGGACAGTCCTACGAGCAGTACTTC	CASSIEMGQSYEQYF